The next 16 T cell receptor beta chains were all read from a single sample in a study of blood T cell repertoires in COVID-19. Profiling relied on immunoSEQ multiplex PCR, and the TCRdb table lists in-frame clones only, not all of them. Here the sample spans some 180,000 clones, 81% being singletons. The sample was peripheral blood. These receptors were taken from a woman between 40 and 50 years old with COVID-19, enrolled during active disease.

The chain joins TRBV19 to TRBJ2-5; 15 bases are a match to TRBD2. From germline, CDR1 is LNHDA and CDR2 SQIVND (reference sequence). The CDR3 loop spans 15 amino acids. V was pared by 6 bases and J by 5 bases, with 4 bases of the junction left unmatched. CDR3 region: CASSPGTSGRETQYF. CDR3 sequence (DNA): TGTGCCAGTAGCCCCGGGACTAGCGGGAGGGAGACCCAGTACTTC.

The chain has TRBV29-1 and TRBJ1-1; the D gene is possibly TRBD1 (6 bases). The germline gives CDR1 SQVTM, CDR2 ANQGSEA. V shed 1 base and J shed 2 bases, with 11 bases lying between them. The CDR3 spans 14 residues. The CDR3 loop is CSVEGGGQNTEAFF. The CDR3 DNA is TGCAGCGTTGAAGGGGGGGGGCAAAACACTGAAGCTTTCTTT.

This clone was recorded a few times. DNA of the CDR3: TGTGCCAGCAGCTTAATGGGGGGGTCAAGAAACACTGAAGCTTTCTTT. Translation gives CASSLMGGSRNTEAFF. The chain carries TRBV7-3 and TRBJ1-1; D is possibly TRBD1 (5 bases). The CDR3 covers 16 residues. From germline, CDR1 is SGHTA and CDR2 FQGTGA. V was cut by 1 base and J by 2 bases, with 14 bases left in between.

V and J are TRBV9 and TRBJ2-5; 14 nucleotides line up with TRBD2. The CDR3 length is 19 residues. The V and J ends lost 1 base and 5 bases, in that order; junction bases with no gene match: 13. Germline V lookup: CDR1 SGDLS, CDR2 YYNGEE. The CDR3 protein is CASSVPGTSGGAGGETQYF. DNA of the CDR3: TGTGCCAGCAGCGTACCCGGGACTAGCGGGGGAGCCGGCGGGGAGACCCAGTACTTC. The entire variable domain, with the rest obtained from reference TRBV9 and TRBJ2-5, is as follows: DSGVTQTPKHLITATGQRVTLRCSPRSGDLSVYWYQQSLDQGLQFLIQYYNGEERAKGNILERFSAQQFPDLHSELNLSSLELGDSALYFCASSVPGTSGGAGGETQYFGPGTRLLVL.

The CDR3 protein is CASTLTGLVQPQHF. In nucleotides, the CDR3 is TGTGCCAGTACCCTGACAGGGTTGGTTCAGCCCCAGCATTTT. The chain couples TRBV19 to TRBJ1-5; 7 nucleotides line up with TRBD1. Trimming at V came to 7 bases and at J to 6 bases, leaving 9 bases not matched to a gene. Germline lookup yields CDR1 LNHDA and CDR2 SQIVND (reference sequence). The CDR3 extends over 14 amino acids.

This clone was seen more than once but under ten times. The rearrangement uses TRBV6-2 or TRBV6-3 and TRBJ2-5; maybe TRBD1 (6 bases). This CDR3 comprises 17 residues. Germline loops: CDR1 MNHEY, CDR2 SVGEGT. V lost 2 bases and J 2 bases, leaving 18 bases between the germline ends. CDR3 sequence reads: CASSYTLAGALQETQYF. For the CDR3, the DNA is TGTGCCAGCAGTTACACACTGGCAGGGGCTCTGCAAGAGACCCAGTACTTC.

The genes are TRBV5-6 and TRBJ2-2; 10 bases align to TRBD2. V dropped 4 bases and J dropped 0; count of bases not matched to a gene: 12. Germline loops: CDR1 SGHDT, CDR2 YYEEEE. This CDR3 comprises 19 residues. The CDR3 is CASSATIETSGTNTGELFF. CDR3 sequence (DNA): TGTGCCAGCAGCGCAACCATTGAAACTAGCGGGACGAACACCGGGGAGCTGTTTTTT.

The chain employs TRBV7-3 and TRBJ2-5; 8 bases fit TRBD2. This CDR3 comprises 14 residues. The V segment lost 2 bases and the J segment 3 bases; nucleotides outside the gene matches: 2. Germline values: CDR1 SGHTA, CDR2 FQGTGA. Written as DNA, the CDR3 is TGTGCCAGCAGCTTAGGTAGCGGGGAAGAGACCCAGTACTTC. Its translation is CASSLGSGEETQYF.

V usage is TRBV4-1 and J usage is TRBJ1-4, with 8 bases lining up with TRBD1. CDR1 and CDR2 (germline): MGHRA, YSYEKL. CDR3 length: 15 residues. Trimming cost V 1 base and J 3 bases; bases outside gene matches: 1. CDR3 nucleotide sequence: TGCGCCAGCAGCCAAGCGACAGGGGCTAATGAAAAACTGTTTTTT. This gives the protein CASSQATGANEKLFF.

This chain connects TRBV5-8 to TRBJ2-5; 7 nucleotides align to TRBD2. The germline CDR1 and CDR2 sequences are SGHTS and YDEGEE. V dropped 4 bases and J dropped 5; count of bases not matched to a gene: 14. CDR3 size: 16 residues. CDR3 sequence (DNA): TGTGCCAGCAGCGACGGCGCGGGAGCTGGGGGGGAGACCCAGTACTTC. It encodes CASSDGAGAGGETQYF. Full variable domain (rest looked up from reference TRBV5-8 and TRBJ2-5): EAGVTQSPTHLIKTRGQQATLRCSPISGHTSVYWYQQALGLGLQFLLWYDEGEERNRGNFPPRFSGRQFPNYSSELNVNALELEDSALYLCASSDGAGAGGETQYFGPGTRLLVL.

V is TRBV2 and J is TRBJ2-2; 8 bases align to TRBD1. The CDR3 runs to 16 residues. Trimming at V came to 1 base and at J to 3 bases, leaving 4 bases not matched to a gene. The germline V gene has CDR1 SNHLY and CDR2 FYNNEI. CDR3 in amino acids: CASSEGRGPHTGELFF. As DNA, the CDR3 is TGTGCCAGCAGTGAAGGCAGGGGGCCTCACACCGGGGAGCTGTTTTTT.

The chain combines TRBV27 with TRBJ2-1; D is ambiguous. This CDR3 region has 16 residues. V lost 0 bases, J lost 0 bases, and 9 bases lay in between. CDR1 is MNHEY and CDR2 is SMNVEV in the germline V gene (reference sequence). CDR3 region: CASSLSAPSSYNEQFF. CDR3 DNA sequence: TGTGCCAGCAGTTTATCGGCCCCCAGCTCCTACAATGAGCAGTTCTTC.

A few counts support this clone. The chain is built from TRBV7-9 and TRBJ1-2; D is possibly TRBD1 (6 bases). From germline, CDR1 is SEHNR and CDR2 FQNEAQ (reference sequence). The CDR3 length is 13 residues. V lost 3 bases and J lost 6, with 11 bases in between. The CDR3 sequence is CASSFTGTDGYTF. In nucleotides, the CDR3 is TGTGCCAGCAGCTTTACAGGGACGGATGGCTACACCTTC.

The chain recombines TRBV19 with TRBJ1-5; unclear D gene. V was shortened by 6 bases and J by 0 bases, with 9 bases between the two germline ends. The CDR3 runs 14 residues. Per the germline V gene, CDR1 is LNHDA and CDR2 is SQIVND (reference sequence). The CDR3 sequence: CASSLGYSNQPQHF. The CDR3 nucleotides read TGTGCCAGTAGCCTAGGTTATAGCAATCAGCCCCAGCATTTT.

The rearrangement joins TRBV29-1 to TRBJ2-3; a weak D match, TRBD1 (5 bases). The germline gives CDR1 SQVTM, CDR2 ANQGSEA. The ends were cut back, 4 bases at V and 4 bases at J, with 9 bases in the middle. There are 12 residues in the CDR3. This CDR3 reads CSVAQGPDTQYF. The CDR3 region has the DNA TGCAGCGTTGCGCAGGGTCCAGATACGCAGTATTTT.

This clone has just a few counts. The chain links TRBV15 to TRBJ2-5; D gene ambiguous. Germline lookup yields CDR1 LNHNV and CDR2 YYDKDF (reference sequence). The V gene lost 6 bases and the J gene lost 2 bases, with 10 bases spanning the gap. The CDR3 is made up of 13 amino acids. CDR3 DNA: TGTGCCACCAGAGTACAGTTACAAGAGACCCAGTACTTC. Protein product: CATRVQLQETQYF.